This entry is about one TCR beta chain. Its antigen is currently not known. Base quality data are lacking; no much larger clone is found one base away. The sample belongs to a study of cytomegalovirus exposure and HLA in healthy donors (dated by TCRdb to about 2017). Context from the whole study: According to an earlier analysis of a few hundred of the donors, some 180 million T cells yielded 117 million unique TCR beta sequences and 250 to 350 Gb of sequence data. Every repertoire in the discovery cohort had been generated on one and the same sequencing platform. Using immunosequencing, the study profiled T cell repertoires from 640 or so subjects and related those repertoires to cytomegalovirus serostatus. Approximately 300 gigabases of sequencing data and roughly 90 million unique TCR sequences were included in an early release covering 550 to 800 HLA-typed donors. High-throughput TCR immunosequencing, statistical association of individual TCRs with disease status, and machine learning were combined to predict cytomegalovirus infection status. Typing coverage varied by locus: roughly 629-640 donors for A, B, C, DRB1 and DQB1; some 520 for DQA1; 606 for DPA1; 400 to 480 for DPB1. Donor age, sex, ethnicity and CMV serostatus were compiled together with the repertoire data. On average, around 240,000 unique TCR beta nucleotide sequences were sequenced per donor among about 400 genotyped donors of the cohort, with 15% to 20% of those sequences being non-productive. The study aimed to test whether signatures of past pathogen exposure could be identified by cataloging public T cell receptors. A later genetic analysis used genome-wide SNP genotypes for 398 of the 666 donors, treating that subset as a discovery cohort. Rather than drawing on any new phenotypic data, the later analysis identified candidate immune exposures from TCR beta sequences and the way those sequences occurred across donors. Because of strong linkage in the cohort, five DR-DQ haplotypes were treated as single units for association and clustering. Among the roughly 390 genotyped donors, around 81% belonged to the genetic ancestry cluster associated with self-reported Caucasian donors. Besides the first cohort of 666 subjects, a separate validation cohort made up of 120 or so different subjects was used. An earlier analysis of around 580 of the donors used high-throughput TCR beta sequencing to judge whether each TCR beta V gene segment behaved as functional or pseudogenic. Class I and class II HLA loci were covered by the typing at four-digit resolution. A later analysis re-examined previously published TCR beta repertoires from 610 or so donors and added high-resolution HLA genotyping to investigate patterns of TCR occurrence. General conclusions and limits of the study: A cluster of highly shared sequence variants was judged likely to be a technical artifact of the sequencing pipeline. A further reported finding was that TCR beta sequences accurately predicted the HLA-A and HLA-B alleles for most subjects in the first cohort. A later genetic analysis reported fewer N-insertions in productive TCRs among donors in an Asian-associated ancestry cluster than the approximately 670-donor mean. The authors suggested that the approach could potentially be generalized to other disease states and immunological phenotypes. According to a later analysis, TCR association rates differed among HLA loci, with DRB1 alleles showing the most associated TCRs and HLA-C alleles showing the fewest. The classifier was reported to diagnose cytomegalovirus status with high specificity and sensitivity in both the original and validation cohorts. The cohort was sequenced for TCR beta chains only, and without alpha or paired-chain data the features that could be detected were limited. Most CMV-associated TCR beta chains appeared to be HLA-restricted in a later analysis, and the HLA associations seemed to be driven largely by CMV exposure. A few of the identified cytomegalovirus-associated TCR beta chains were confirmed in vitro to be specific for cytomegalovirus antigens. A later analysis associated about 17,000 TCR beta sequences with specific HLA alleles at a false discovery rate of 0.05. An earlier analysis of around 600 of the donors showed that most TCR beta V segments appeared in productive rearrangements either about 87% or about 30% of the time, which broadly matched IMGT annotations. A total of 150 to 200 TCR beta chains were listed by the study as associated with cytomegalovirus. Assigning TCR associations to individual alleles was difficult when HLA alleles, especially DR and DQ, strongly co-occurred. The presence/absence analyses assumed that sequencing depth was roughly uniform across donors, and that assumption may not be true. A later analysis reported that several top co-occurrence clusters appeared linked to parvovirus B19, influenza, CMV and Epstein-Barr virus. CMV serostatus was the only immune exposure information available for the cohort. Compared with equally common non-associated chains, HLA-associated TCR beta chains in a later analysis were more clonally expanded and had lower generation probabilities. Because counts were too low, under 20 rarely observed V segments, including chromosome 9 orphons, were left out of the earlier analysis of about 620 of the donors. A later genetic analysis associated a missense DCLRE1C variant with V-gene and J-gene trimming of TCR beta chains, and an independent cohort replicated the association. Across donors, most TCR sequences were observed very rarely, whereas some public TCRs were present in many individuals. Linkage disequilibrium might explain the correlated functional status among segregating V segments, but an unknown experimental factor could not be excluded. Because HLA typing was unavailable for some donors at each locus, only the typed subset was used in association tests.

The cohort comprised fewer than 700 healthy bone marrow donors. At the time of sampling, every cohort member was nominally healthy, though immune exposures that went unrecorded were likely present. The donor tested CMV seropositive and was one of the 289 seropositive cohort members. A peripheral blood sample was provided by each donor, and peripheral blood mononuclear cells were used for TCR beta sequencing. Genomic DNA was extracted from the blood cell samples with the Qiagen DNeasy Blood Extraction Kit. Library generation was performed with the immunoSEQ multiplex PCR assay. The multiplex PCR relied on a mix of 60 forward primers for TCR Vbeta segments and 13 reverse primers for TCR Jbeta segments. The CDR3 region of rearranged TCR beta genes was amplified from genomic DNA by a multiplex PCR assay. The amplified TCR beta libraries were sequenced on the Illumina HiSeq System as 87-base-pair reads. On the authors' methods: In a later analysis, 80 million or so unique TCR beta chains were counted across the roughly 610 repertoires, and roughly 11 million of these chains were shared by at least two donors. A nearest-neighbor algorithm error-corrected the raw reads and collapsed the reads into unique sequences, merging closely related sequences to remove PCR and sequencing errors. V, D and J gene segments were assigned by aligning CDR3 sequences to IMGT reference sequences. For a sequence to be retained, a match of at least six nucleotides to both a V gene segment and a J gene segment was required. Rearrangements were called productive when the CDR3 lacked stop codons and stayed in frame with V and J; all others were non-productive. CDR3 was defined by IMGT convention, running from the second conserved V-encoded cysteine to the conserved J-encoded phenylalanine. Sequences without an unambiguous match to a single V gene segment were excluded from the earlier analysis of about 630 of the donors. An earlier analysis of about 590 of the donors classified V segments as functional when productive rearrangements were above 56.7% and as segregating when the standard deviation between donors was above 5%. A statistical classification framework was built for diagnosing cytomegalovirus status from the catalog of TCR beta chain sequences. In a later analysis, V and J genes were assigned by comparing TCR nucleotide sequences against IMGT/GENE-DB human TR gene sequences. A later analysis assigned CDR3 sequences and most-parsimonious VDJ recombination scenarios with the TCRdist pipeline. In a later analysis, each TCR beta chain was defined by its CDR3 amino acid sequence together with its V-gene family, and reads lacking a unique V-gene family were excluded. To address suspected cross-contamination and a sequencing artifact, a later analysis removed roughly 640 highly shared, low-generation-probability nucleotide sequences. For each public chain, a later analysis derived a clonal expansion index from normalized ranks of inferred template counts within each repertoire. In a later analysis, generation probabilities were computed with a VDJ recombination model fitted to out-of-frame rearrangements, and the resulting probabilities were checked against IGoR. In a later analysis, TCR-TCR, TCR-HLA and TCR-CMV co-occurrence was scored with hypergeometric tests, and a repertoire-size bias correction was applied to TCR pairs. False discovery rates were estimated in a later analysis by permuting HLA or CMV assignments 20 times. In a later analysis, co-occurring TCRs were grouped with DBSCAN, and TCRdist sequence similarity was added when clustering was performed within HLA-allele-positive subsets. For co-occurrence clustering, repertoires with fewer than 30,000 or more than 120,000 public chains were excluded, along with four or five repertoires with anomalous nucleotide sharing. TCRdb limited this immuneACCESS table to in-frame rearrangements with V and J called. A share of clones is missing; checked studies link under half to unresolved V genes, and the rest is unexplained. The DNA gave D and trimming, while V, J and clone size come from that table. Recorded for this sample are about 160,000 clones; 65% to 80% of them occurred a single time. Together, the top ten hold over 2% of the sample.

This clonotype originated in a middle-aged woman in good health and CMV-seropositive. Sequenced material: PBMCs.

The sequenced DNA is TGTGCCAGCAGGTCGACAGGGGGTCGCTATGGCTACACCTTC. Translated, this is CASRSTGGRYGYTF. This receptor chain uses TRBV5-4 and TRBJ1-2; 9 bases in the junction line up with TRBD1. The germline V gene (reference sequence) provides CDR1 SGHNT and CDR2 YYREEE. For this chain, trimming is 5 bases at the V end and 4 bases at the J end, and the number of junction bases without a gene match is 6. Including the terminal cysteine and phenylalanine, the CDR3 comprises 14 residues. CDR3 DNA only is kept here, 42 bases in frame from base 1.